These T cell receptor beta chains were read from a single sample in a study of siplizumab effects on memory and regulatory T cells. The protocol was immunoSEQ multiplex PCR, while the TCRdb copy is restricted to in-frame clones and leaves out a portion. Of about 120,000 clones in the sample, 94% are singletons; the top ten hold roughly 1.7%. Source material: non-Treg CD4+ T cells sorted from blood. These receptors were obtained from a human donor in good health. Both conserved end residues are part of each CDR3. The D gene is left open where the match is weak. Clone size, where shown, is once, few, many, or a class for clones that have expanded.

DNA: TGTGCCAGCAGCCCGGACCTAGATACGCAGTATTTT; CDR3: CASSPDLDTQYF; J: TRBJ2-3; V: TRBV5-6; D: -; length: 12; size: -
DNA: TGTACCAGCAGCGTAGGAAGCTACAAAGAGACCCAGTACTTC; CDR3: CTSSVGSYKETQYF; J: TRBJ2-5; V: TRBV9; D: -; length: 14; size: -
DNA: TGTGCCTGGAGTGCGAACAACCAGCCCCAGCATTTT; CDR3: CAWSANNQPQHF; J: TRBJ1-5; V: TRBV30; D: -; length: 12; size: once
DNA: TGTGCCAGCAGCTTAGGACAGGGGAGACAGCCCCAGTATTTT; CDR3: CASSLGQGRQPQYF; J: TRBJ2-3; V: TRBV7-6; D: TRBD1; length: 14; size: -
DNA: TGCGCCAGCAGTCAGACGACAGATACGCAGTATTTT; CDR3: CASSQTTDTQYF; J: TRBJ2-3; V: TRBV5-1; D: -; length: 12; size: -
DNA: TGTGCCAGCTCACCAAAGCTAGCGGGAGGCGTCTACGAGCAGTACTTC; CDR3: CASSPKLAGGVYEQYF; J: TRBJ2-7; V: TRBV18; D: TRBD2; length: 16; size: -
DNA: TGTGCCAGCACCCCCCTTAGGCCCCAGCATTTT; CDR3: CASTPLRPQHF; J: TRBJ1-5; V: TRBV6-6; D: -; length: 11; size: -
DNA: TGCGCCAGCAGCGGACAGGGCGAAAGGGGCGAGCAGTACTTC; CDR3: CASSGQGERGEQYF; J: TRBJ2-7; V: TRBV4-1; D: TRBD1; length: 14; size: -
DNA: TGTGCCAGCAGCTTGTTTGTCGGGTCGGATACGCAGTATTTT; CDR3: CASSLFVGSDTQYF; J: TRBJ2-3; V: TRBV11-3; D: -; length: 14; size: -
DNA: TGTGCCAGCAGTTTACCGGTAGGGAGCTACGAGCAGTACTTC; CDR3: CASSLPVGSYEQYF; J: TRBJ2-7; V: TRBV6-6; D: -; length: 14; size: -
DNA: TGTGCCAGCAGCCGCGGGACAGGGGGTCAGCCCCAGCATTTT; CDR3: CASSRGTGGQPQHF; J: TRBJ1-5; V: TRBV7-6; D: TRBD1; length: 14; size: -
DNA: TGTGCCAGCAGCGTTAACGTGAATCAGCCCCAGCATTTT; CDR3: CASSVNVNQPQHF; J: TRBJ1-5; V: TRBV9; D: -; length: 13; size: -
DNA: TGTGCCAGCAGTGCAATCACTGAAGCTTTCTTT; CDR3: CASSAITEAFF; J: TRBJ1-1; V: TRBV6-1; D: -; length: 11; size: -
DNA: TGTGCCAGCAGCTTGTCGCCTAGCGGGAGCCAGTCCTACGAGCAGTACTTC; CDR3: CASSLSPSGSQSYEQYF; J: TRBJ2-7; V: TRBV5-4; D: TRBD2; length: 17; size: -
DNA: TGTGCCAGCAGCTTAGAGGCAGCCGGGAACACTGAAGCTTTCTTT; CDR3: CASSLEAAGNTEAFF; J: TRBJ1-1; V: TRBV11-2; D: -; length: 15; size: once
DNA: TGTGCCAGCAGCTTAGGAAGTTATCTGTCCGGGGAGCTGTTTTTT; CDR3: CASSLGSYLSGELFF; J: TRBJ2-2; V: TRBV7-2; D: -; length: 15; size: -
DNA: TGTGCCAGCAGTGACGCACAGGGGGCGTATGGCTACACCTTC; CDR3: CASSDAQGAYGYTF; J: TRBJ1-2; V: TRBV6-5; D: TRBD1; length: 14; size: -
DNA: TGCGCCAGCAGCCCTCGGGACGCCCAAGGCGAGCAGTACTTC; CDR3: CASSPRDAQGEQYF; J: TRBJ2-7; V: TRBV5-1; D: -; length: 14; size: -
DNA: TGTGCCAGCACCGGGACTAGCGGGAGTACCGGGGAGCTGTTTTTT; CDR3: CASTGTSGSTGELFF; J: TRBJ2-2; V: TRBV2; D: TRBD2; length: 15; size: -
DNA: TGTGCCAGCAGCTTAGGGGCAGGGGGGTCCTACAATGAGCAGTTCTTC; CDR3: CASSLGAGGSYNEQFF; J: TRBJ2-1; V: TRBV7-2; D: -; length: 16; size: -
DNA: TGCGCCAGCAGCCTCACTCCCAGCGGGTTGGGCTCCTACGAGCAGTACTTC; CDR3: CASSLTPSGLGSYEQYF; J: TRBJ2-7; V: TRBV4-1; D: -; length: 17; size: -
DNA: TGTGCCATCAGGTCGGGGGCTGATGATGGCTACACCTTC; CDR3: CAIRSGADDGYTF; J: TRBJ1-2; V: TRBV10-3; D: -; length: 13; size: -
DNA: TGTGCCAGCAGCCTCCCCAGGACAGGGAAAGGAGAGACCCAGTACTTC; CDR3: CASSLPRTGKGETQYF; J: TRBJ2-5; V: TRBV5-4; D: TRBD1; length: 16; size: -
DNA: TGTTCGGGGGCTTTGCTGGGGGAGCAGTTCTTC; CDR3: CSGALLGEQFF; J: TRBJ2-1; V: TRBV20-1; D: -; length: 11; size: -
DNA: TGTGCTAGCAGTGCCCACAATGAGCAGTTCTTC; CDR3: CASSAHNEQFF; J: TRBJ2-1; V: TRBV2; D: -; length: 11; size: -
DNA: TGTGCCAGCTCCTCGGACCGCAACTCCTACGAGCAGTACTTC; CDR3: CASSSDRNSYEQYF; J: TRBJ2-7; V: TRBV18; D: -; length: 14; size: -
DNA: TGTGCCAGCAGTCAAAGGAGGGGAGGGGGAGAGACCCAGTACTTC; CDR3: CASSQRRGGGETQYF; J: TRBJ2-5; V: TRBV11-3; D: -; length: 15; size: -
DNA: TGTGCCAGCAGCCCACTTGCCACAGATACGCAGTATTTT; CDR3: CASSPLATDTQYF; J: TRBJ2-3; V: TRBV11-3; D: -; length: 13; size: -
DNA: TGTGCCAGCAGTTACGGGCAGGGGTCCGGCTATGGCTACACCTTC; CDR3: CASSYGQGSGYGYTF; J: TRBJ1-2; V: TRBV6-5; D: -; length: 15; size: -
DNA: TGTGCCAGCAGCAACTGGGGACAGGGGAGCTCCTACGAGCAGTACTTC; CDR3: CASSNWGQGSSYEQYF; J: TRBJ2-7; V: TRBV11-2; D: TRBD1; length: 16; size: -
DNA: TGTGCCAGCGAAGGCGGGGGATACACAGATACGCAGTATTTT; CDR3: CASEGGGYTDTQYF; J: TRBJ2-3; V: TRBV7-2; D: TRBD2; length: 14; size: -
DNA: TGCAGCGTTGAAAGAGGGACTAGCGGGAGGGGTGAGCAGTTCTTC; CDR3: CSVERGTSGRGEQFF; J: TRBJ2-1; V: TRBV29-1; D: TRBD2; length: 15; size: -
DNA: TGTGCCAGCAGTTACTCGCAGGGGCTAGGTGAAAAACTGTTTTTT; CDR3: CASSYSQGLGEKLFF; J: TRBJ1-4; V: TRBV6-5; D: -; length: 15; size: -
DNA: TGTGCCAGCAGCTTGGGACTAGCGGGAGGGAGTGAGCAGTTCTTC; CDR3: CASSLGLAGGSEQFF; J: TRBJ2-1; V: TRBV7-3; D: TRBD2; length: 15; size: -
DNA: TGTGCCAGCAGCTCCGAGGGCTTGAAGACTGAAGCTTTCTTT; CDR3: CASSSEGLKTEAFF; J: TRBJ1-1; V: TRBV7-3; D: -; length: 14; size: once
DNA: TGTGCCAGCAGTGACCGCAGTTCGCTCACCTTC; CDR3: CASSDRSSLTF; J: TRBJ1-2; V: TRBV25-1; D: -; length: 11; size: -
DNA: TGTGCCAGTAGTGTTCCCCGGACAGGTCTCTATGGCTACACCTTC; CDR3: CASSVPRTGLYGYTF; J: TRBJ1-2; V: TRBV19; D: TRBD1; length: 15; size: -
DNA: TGTGCCAGCTCACCACTCGCGAGCGGGAGGACACAAGAGACCCAGTACTTC; CDR3: CASSPLASGRTQETQYF; J: TRBJ2-5; V: TRBV18; D: TRBD2; length: 17; size: -
DNA: TGTGCCAGCAGTCTGGACGGACATTCACCCCTCCACTTT; CDR3: CASSLDGHSPLHF; J: TRBJ1-6; V: TRBV27; D: -; length: 13; size: few
DNA: TGTGCCAGCAGCCCCTCCGGCGGCCTCGAGCAGTACTTC; CDR3: CASSPSGGLEQYF; J: TRBJ2-7; V: TRBV11-1; D: -; length: 13; size: -
DNA: TGTGCCAGCAGTTACTCGGGAACCAAACAGGAGCCCCAGCATTTT; CDR3: CASSYSGTKQEPQHF; J: TRBJ1-5; V: TRBV6-5; D: -; length: 15; size: -
DNA: TGCGCCAGCAGCGTTACTAGCGGCCCCTACGAGCAGTACTTC; CDR3: CASSVTSGPYEQYF; J: TRBJ2-7; V: TRBV5-1; D: TRBD2; length: 14; size: -
DNA: TGTGCCACCAGCAGAGCCAGAGGGACTACAGGCATTCAGTACTTC; CDR3: CATSRARGTTGIQYF; J: TRBJ2-4; V: TRBV15; D: TRBD2; length: 15; size: -
DNA: TGTGCCAGCTCACCGGGGGACGGTAATGAAAAACTGTTTTTT; CDR3: CASSPGDGNEKLFF; J: TRBJ1-4; V: TRBV18; D: -; length: 14; size: -
DNA: TGTGCCAGCAGTTACTCACCCCTTGCGGCGTCACCCCTCCACTTT; CDR3: CASSYSPLAASPLHF; J: TRBJ1-6; V: TRBV6-5; D: -; length: 15; size: once
DNA: TGCGCCAGCAGCTTGACGCAGGCTTTAGCTAACTATGGCTACACCTTC; CDR3: CASSLTQALANYGYTF; J: TRBJ1-2; V: TRBV5-1; D: -; length: 16; size: -
DNA: TGTGCCAGCAGTTACTCCCCCAGACAGCTTGAAGCTTTCTTT; CDR3: CASSYSPRQLEAFF; J: TRBJ1-1; V: TRBV6-5; D: -; length: 14; size: -
DNA: TGTGCCAGCAGTGAACAGGGGGCAATTACCGGGGAGCTGTTTTTT; CDR3: CASSEQGAITGELFF; J: TRBJ2-2; V: TRBV6-1; D: TRBD1; length: 15; size: -
DNA: TGCGCCAGCAGCCGGTCTAGCGGGGGGGCGGCAGATACGCAGTATTTT; CDR3: CASSRSSGGAADTQYF; J: TRBJ2-3; V: TRBV5-1; D: TRBD2; length: 16; size: -
DNA: TGCGCCAGCCGCCCTACGGGACAGGGGGCGACCGGGGAGCTGTTTTTT; CDR3: CASRPTGQGATGELFF; J: TRBJ2-2; V: TRBV5-1; D: TRBD1; length: 16; size: -
DNA: TGTGCCAGCAGCTTAGGAGGGACAGTGACGGTTAGCTATGGCTACACCTTC; CDR3: CASSLGGTVTVSYGYTF; J: TRBJ1-2; V: TRBV7-9; D: TRBD1; length: 17; size: medium-sized